These 21 T cell receptor beta chains were sequenced from one sample in a study of T cells in localized non-small cell lung cancer. This table comes from immunoSEQ multiplex PCR, and its TCRdb copy is limited to in-frame clones, with some not included. The sample has more than 10,000 clones, approximately 80% seen once. The starting material was peripheral blood, obtained before any cancer treatment. Every receptor here comes from a male donor aged 60 or older with stage I squamous cell lung carcinoma.

V is TRBV2 and J is TRBJ1-1, with no clear D. Deletions cut 3 bases from V and 1 base from J, with 3 bases between. CDR1 is SNHLY and CDR2 is FYNNEI in the germline V gene. The CDR3 is 12 residues long. The CDR3 here is CASSDTNTEAFF. CDR3 coding DNA: TGTGCCAGCAGTGACACGAACACTGAAGCTTTCTTT.

The chain recombines TRBV6-5 with TRBJ2-1, with D possibly TRBD2 on 6 matching bases. The CDR3 is made up of 15 amino acids. V was shortened by 7 bases and J by 6 bases, with 19 bases between the two germline ends. Germline CDR1 reads MNHEY; CDR2 reads SVGAGI. The CDR3 region is CASTSTAGRVNEQFF. The CDR3 region has the DNA TGTGCCAGCACCTCCACGGCGGGACGGGTCAATGAGCAGTTCTTC.

V usage is TRBV13 and J usage is TRBJ2-1, with 13 bases identical to TRBD2. Germline loops: CDR1 PRHDT, CDR2 FYEKMQ (reference sequence). CDR3 length: 17 amino acids. Trimming took 4 bases from V and 5 from J; bases not matched to a gene: 8. In DNA form, the CDR3 reads TGTGCCAGCAGCTCAGTCGGACTAGCGGGAGTTAACAATGAGCAGTTCTTC. Protein sequence: CASSSVGLAGVNNEQFF.

This chain links TRBV6-1 with TRBJ1-1; tentatively, D is TRBD1 (6 bases). Germline lookup yields CDR1 MNHNS and CDR2 SASEGT. V gave up 5 bases and J gave up 5 bases, with 9 bases separating them. The CDR3 contains 12 residues. In DNA form, the CDR3 reads TGTGCCAGCAGTAGGAGGGGGACTGAAGCTTTCTTT. Its protein is CASSRRGTEAFF.

This chain uses TRBV5-4 with TRBJ2-2; 10 nucleotides agree with TRBD1. The J segment lost 4 bases and the V segment lost 4 bases, leaving 7 bases of the junction unmatched. The CDR3 contains 16 residues. Germline CDR1 SGHNT, CDR2 YYREEE (reference sequence). The CDR3 here is CASSPFRDRGTGELFF. The CDR3 DNA reads as TGTGCCAGCAGCCCGTTCCGGGACAGGGGCACCGGGGAGCTGTTTTTT. Complete variable domain (other parts from reference TRBV5-4 and TRBJ2-2): ETGVTQSPTHLIKTRGQQVTLRCSSQSGHNTVSWYQQALGQGPQFIFQYYREEENGRGNFPPRFSGLQFPNYSSELNVNALELDDSALYLCASSPFRDRGTGELFFGEGSRLTVL.

The rearrangement uses TRBV5-1 and TRBJ1-2; D is unresolved. Germline CDR1 and CDR2: SGHRS and YFSETQ. The CDR3 totals 15 residues. Between the trimmed V and J ends, which lost 0 bases and 0 bases, there was a span of 9 bases. The CDR3 region has the DNA TGCGCCAGCAGCTTGGGGGCAGCTTCTAACTATGGCTACACCTTC. It translates to CASSLGAASNYGYTF.

CDR3 in amino acids: CASSRPGGLSIEQFF. In DNA, the CDR3 is TGTGCCAGTAGCCGCCCAGGGGGCCTATCTATCGAGCAGTTCTTC. The chain has TRBV19 and TRBJ2-1; 8 nucleotides match TRBD1. The CDR3 is made up of 15 amino acids. Germline CDR1 LNHDA, CDR2 SQIVND (reference sequence). The junction had 14 bases not matched to a gene; V was cut back by 6 bases and J by 10 bases.

The chain combines TRBV28 with TRBJ1-6; D is ambiguous. This CDR3 is built from 14 residues. CDR1 is MDHEN, CDR2 SYDVKM, per germline. V gave up 8 bases and J gave up 0 bases, with 8 bases separating them. CDR3 in amino acids: CASAGSSYNSPLHF. The CDR3 DNA follows: TGTGCCAGCGCTGGAAGCTCCTATAATTCACCCCTCCACTTT.

The chain couples TRBV10-1 to TRBJ2-2; no clear D gene. Germline assignment: CDR1 WNHNN and CDR2 SYGVQD (reference sequence). CDR3 size: 14 residues. The V end lost 2 bases, the J end lost 2 bases, and 6 bases lay between the germline ends. The CDR3 sequence: CASSEDLNTGELFF. In DNA form, the CDR3 reads TGCGCCAGCAGTGAGGACCTTAACACCGGGGAGCTGTTTTTT.

The rearrangement joins TRBV7-9 to TRBJ2-1, with 9 bases matching TRBD2. The length of the CDR3 is 17 residues. V was pared by 5 bases and J by 7 bases, with 15 bases of the junction left unmatched. Germline assignment: CDR1 SEHNR and CDR2 FQNEAQ (reference sequence). This chain's CDR3 is CASSHAKGSGSGNEQFF. In DNA, the CDR3 is TGTGCCAGCAGCCATGCCAAGGGTAGCGGGAGCGGGAATGAGCAGTTCTTC.

The J gene is TRBJ2-2, the V gene TRBV10-1; D remains unclear. From germline, CDR1 is WNHNN and CDR2 SYGVQD (reference sequence). The length of the CDR3 is 12 residues. Trimming shortened V by 2 bases and J by 5 bases, and 3 bases separated the two germline ends. CDR3 coding DNA: TGCGCCAGCAGTGAGGGTACCGGGGAGCTGTTTTTT. Translating it yields CASSEGTGELFF.

V usage is TRBV2 and J usage is TRBJ1-1; 7 bases agree with TRBD1. Germline CDR1 and CDR2: SNHLY and FYNNEI. The CDR3 runs to 14 residues. V was clipped by 7 bases and J by 0 bases; unmatched bases: 5. CDR3 in amino acids: CASKQGPLNTEAFF. CDR3 nucleotides: TGTGCCAGCAAACAGGGGCCCTTGAACACTGAAGCTTTCTTT.

The CDR3 nucleotides are TGTGCCATTAGTACAGGGCGCAATCAGCCCCAGCATTTT. Amino acid sequence: CAISTGRNQPQHF. The chain carries TRBV10-3 and TRBJ1-5, with TRBD1 as a possible D gene (6 bases). Trimming cost V 9 bases and J 2 bases, with 11 bases left between them. The germline gives CDR1 ENHRY, CDR2 SYGVKD. CDR3 length: 13 residues.

This chain links TRBV5-1 with TRBJ1-1; D is unresolved. Trimming took 4 bases from V and 4 from J, leaving 17 bases between them. CDR3 size: 15 residues. CDR1 is SGHRS, CDR2 YFSETQ, per germline. CDR3 sequence (DNA): TGCGCCAGCAGCCACCCGTCCCGAGGAGGCACTGAAGCTTTCTTT. Amino acids: CASSHPSRGGTEAFF.

CDR3 in amino acids: CASSRYPGELFF. The DNA of the CDR3 is TGTGCCAGCAGCCGCTACCCCGGGGAGCTGTTTTTT. The chain joins TRBV11-2 to TRBJ2-2; D uncertain. The CDR3 spans 12 residues. Trimming took off 5 bases at V and 6 bases at J, with 7 bases between the two ends. Germline CDR1 reads SGHAT; CDR2 reads FQNNGV.

The chain links TRBV11-2 to TRBJ2-1; TRBD2 matches 8 bases. V lost 3 bases and J lost 2; bases outside the gene matches: 6. The CDR3 is 16 residues long. Germline CDR1 is SGHAT and CDR2 is FQNNGV. The CDR3 region has the DNA TGTGCCAGCAGCTTTAAGACTAGCGCTCCCTACAATGAGCAGTTCTTC. Translating it yields CASSFKTSAPYNEQFF.

The genes are TRBV7-2 and TRBJ2-2; D is possibly TRBD1 or TRBD2 (6 bases each). Trimming took 1 base from V and 5 from J, leaving 14 bases between them. This CDR3 is 16 amino acids long. From germline, CDR1 is SGHTA and CDR2 FQGNSA. The CDR3 DNA reads as TGTGCCAGCAGCTTAGACCCGGGGGCGTGGACCGGGGAGCTGTTTTTT. This encodes CASSLDPGAWTGELFF.

The chain carries TRBV14 and TRBJ1-1; D remains unclear. V shed 2 bases and J shed 0 bases, with 13 bases lying between them. The CDR3 runs 16 residues. Germline V CDR1 and CDR2: SGHDN, FVKESK. The CDR3 nucleotides are TGTGCCAGCAGCCAATACTTCGCTGGGGTGAACACTGAAGCTTTCTTT. Protein product: CASSQYFAGVNTEAFF.

The V gene is TRBV5-3, the J gene TRBJ2-1; D is undetermined. TRBV5-3 is placed among ORFs of uncertain function. The CDR3 extends over 16 amino acids. The germline V and J ends were trimmed by 5 bases and 0 bases, with 15 bases remaining between them. Here the CDR3 reads CARSPEWASSYNEQFF. The CDR3 nucleotides read TGTGCCAGAAGTCCAGAGTGGGCCAGCTCCTACAATGAGCAGTTCTTC.

The chain joins TRBV2 to TRBJ2-4; the D is unclear. V lost 7 bases, J lost 8 bases, and 9 bases lay in between. Germline assignment: CDR1 SNHLY and CDR2 FYNNEI. This CDR3 is 11 amino acids long. Here the CDR3 DNA reads TGTGCCAGCACCGGAAAGGACATTCAGTACTTC. The encoded protein is CASTGKDIQYF.

The gene calls are TRBV11-2 and TRBJ2-5; the D gene is possibly TRBD1 (5 bases). Germline lookup yields CDR1 SGHAT and CDR2 FQNNGV. The ends were cut back, 5 bases at V and 5 bases at J, with 9 bases in the middle. This CDR3 has 12 residues. CDR3 sequence reads: CASSANRETQYF. CDR3 bases: TGTGCCAGCAGCGCTAACAGGGAGACCCAGTACTTC.